This T cell receptor beta chain was found in a study of cytomegalovirus exposure and HLA in healthy donors. CDR3 length: 13 amino acids. Trimming removed 8 bases at V and 5 bases at J, with 13 bases between. Germline V gene data show CDR1 as SNHLY and CDR2 as FYNNEI. It was with 60 Vbeta and 13 Jbeta primers that the PCR ran. The data were produced by immunoSEQ multiplex PCR, yet TCRdb's version contains in-frame clones alone and is incomplete. The table records about 150,000 clones, roughly 78% of them present only once. Sequencing was done on a sample of PBMCs. The V call is TRBV2, the J call TRBJ1-5; D unresolved. The receptor was isolated from a woman in her forties or fifties in good health and CMV-seropositive. As DNA, the CDR3 is TGTGCCAGCCAAAACGAGGGAGATCAGCCCCAGCATTTT. Translating it yields CASQNEGDQPQHF.